The T cell receptor (beta chain) described here comes from a study of early T cells in non-severe SARS-CoV-2 infection. Study overall: Sequencing input comprised bulk RNA from unsorted whole blood; chain pairing was not available.

TCRdb itself ran the 5' RACE reads through MiXCR, one entry per CDR3 protein. The top ten hold 0.58% of the sample, which has around 89,000 distinct CDR3 sequences, about 14% seen once. V was pared by 1 base and J by 7 bases, with 6 bases of the junction left unmatched. This CDR3 spans 14 amino acids. Germline V lookup: CDR1 SGHAT, CDR2 FQNNGV. The sequence derives from an adult who was a healthcare worker with PCR-confirmed SARS-CoV-2 infection or an uninfected control (not recorded which). Input material: whole blood. The V and J genes are TRBV11-2 and TRBJ2-7; TRBD2 matches at 8 bases. CDR3 residues: CASSLGRGGMEQYV. The CDR3 nucleotides read TGTGCCAGCAGCTTAGGCCGGGGGGGCATGGAGCAGTACGTC.